The source of this T cell receptor (beta chain) is a study of vaccination effects on CD4 cells after COVID-19. The overall study: Participants were given two doses of BNT162b2 or mRNA-1273 vaccine.

Study-level findings and limits: Marked clonal contraction was seen late after vaccination (in both infection- and vaccine-induced clones). Missing from the study were early post-infection timepoints, and its convalescent patients were few.

Concerning this clone itself: Its antigen is unknown.

The trim removed 1 base at V and 0 bases at J, leaving 12 bases unmatched. Germline V gene data show CDR1 as LNHDA and CDR2 as SQIVND (reference sequence). The CDR3 spans 20 residues. TCRdb keeps only in-frame clones here, not all; method: immunoSEQ multiplex PCR. The sample shows more than 25,000 clones, roughly two thirds of them seen only once. Sequencing followed a ViraFEST assay step that expanded antigen-specific CD4+ T cells with viral peptide pools. Culture lasted roughly 9 days before CD4+ T cell isolation. Each culture well received some 1.9 million PBMC. These cells were then cultured in IMDM with 9 to 10 IU/ml IL-2 and around 10 ug/ml peptides.

This specimen consisted of CD4+ T cells from PBMCs cultured with HCoV-229E spike peptides, obtained before COVID-19 vaccination. J is TRBJ2-3 and V is TRBV19, with TRBD2 identical over 11 bases. The receptor was isolated from a human donor who received a COVID-19 vaccine. The CDR3 DNA follows: TGTGCCAGTAGTATAGGCACTAGCGGGAGACATCTAACTAGCACAGATACGCAGTATTTT. It translates to CASSIGTSGRHLTSTDTQYF.